What follows describes a single TCR beta chain. No antigen is known for it. Germline CDR1 reads MNHNS; CDR2 reads SASEGT. The CDR3 spans 15 residues. V lost 3 bases to trimming and J lost 5 bases; unmatched junction nucleotides: 3. Described time point: week 11, during vaccination. Doses consisted of 300 ug of mutant IDH1 20-mer peptide each, paired with topical imiquimod. Libraries were prepared by immunoSEQ multiplex PCR; TCRdb keeps only in-frame clonotypes and omits some of them. The sample contains more than 50,000 clones, around 80% of which appear only once. The sample is drawn from a study of a mutant IDH1 vaccine in newly diagnosed glioma. Study in general: The initiation of vaccination occurred 4-6 weeks after radiotherapy alone, or with temozolomide cycles. The treated group averaged approximately 42 years old and was roughly 62% male, roughly 38% female. Patients got radiotherapy, temozolomide, or both beforehand, and most got both.

Regarding the study as a whole: Overall, more than 80% of patients had vaccine-induced immune responses.

Sample: PBMCs, taken from a glioma patient whose treatment included an IDH1 peptide vaccine. This TCR was recovered from a man in his fifties or sixties with glioma. The genes are TRBV6-1 and TRBJ2-1, with 11 bases matching TRBD1. CDR3 amino acids: CASSDGTGGHNEQFF. In DNA form, the CDR3 reads TGTGCCAGCAGTGATGGGACAGGGGGTCACAATGAGCAGTTCTTC.